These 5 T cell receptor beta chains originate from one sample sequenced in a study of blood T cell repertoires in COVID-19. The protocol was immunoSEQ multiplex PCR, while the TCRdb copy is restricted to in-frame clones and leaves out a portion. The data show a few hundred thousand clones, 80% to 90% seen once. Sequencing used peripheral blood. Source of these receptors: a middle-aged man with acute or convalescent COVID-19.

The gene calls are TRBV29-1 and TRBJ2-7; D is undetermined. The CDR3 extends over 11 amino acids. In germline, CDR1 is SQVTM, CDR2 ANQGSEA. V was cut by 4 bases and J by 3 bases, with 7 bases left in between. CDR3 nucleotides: TGCAGCGTTGTTTTCGGCTACGAGCAGTACTTC. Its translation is CSVVFGYEQYF.

CDR3 nucleotide sequence: TGTGCCAGTAAACCGTCAGGGGCGAGTAACACTGAAGCTTTCTTT. Amino acids: CASKPSGASNTEAFF. This sequence joins TRBV19 and TRBJ1-1; D might be TRBD1 (6 bases). The CDR3 totals 15 residues. Germline CDR1 reads LNHDA; CDR2 reads SQIVND (reference sequence). The ends were cut back, 7 bases at V and 2 bases at J, with 17 bases in the middle.

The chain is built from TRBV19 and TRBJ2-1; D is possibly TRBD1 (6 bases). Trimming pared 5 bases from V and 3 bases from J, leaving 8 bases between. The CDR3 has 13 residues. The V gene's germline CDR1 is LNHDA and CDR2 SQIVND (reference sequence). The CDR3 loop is CASSPDSYNEQFF. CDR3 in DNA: TGTGCCAGTAGTCCGGACAGCTACAATGAGCAGTTCTTC.

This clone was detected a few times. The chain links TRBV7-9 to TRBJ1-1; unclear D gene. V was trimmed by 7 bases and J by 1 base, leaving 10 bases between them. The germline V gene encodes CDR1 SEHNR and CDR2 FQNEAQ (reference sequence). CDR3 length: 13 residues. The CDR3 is CASKVTGNTEAFF. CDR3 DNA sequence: TGTGCCAGCAAGGTGACGGGGAACACTGAAGCTTTCTTT. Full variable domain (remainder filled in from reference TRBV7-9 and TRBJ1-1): DTGVSQNPRHKITKRGQNVTFRCDPISEHNRLYWYRQTLGQGPEFLTYFQNEAQLEKSRLLSDRFSAERPKGSFSTLEIQRTEQGDSAMYLCASKVTGNTEAFFGQGTRLTVV.

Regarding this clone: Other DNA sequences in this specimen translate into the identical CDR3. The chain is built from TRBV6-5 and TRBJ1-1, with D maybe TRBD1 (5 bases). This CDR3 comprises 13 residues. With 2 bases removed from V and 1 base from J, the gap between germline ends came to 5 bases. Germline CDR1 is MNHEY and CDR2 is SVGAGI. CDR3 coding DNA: TGTGCCAGCAGTTACGGACAGAACACTGAAGCTTTCTTT. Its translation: CASSYGQNTEAFF.